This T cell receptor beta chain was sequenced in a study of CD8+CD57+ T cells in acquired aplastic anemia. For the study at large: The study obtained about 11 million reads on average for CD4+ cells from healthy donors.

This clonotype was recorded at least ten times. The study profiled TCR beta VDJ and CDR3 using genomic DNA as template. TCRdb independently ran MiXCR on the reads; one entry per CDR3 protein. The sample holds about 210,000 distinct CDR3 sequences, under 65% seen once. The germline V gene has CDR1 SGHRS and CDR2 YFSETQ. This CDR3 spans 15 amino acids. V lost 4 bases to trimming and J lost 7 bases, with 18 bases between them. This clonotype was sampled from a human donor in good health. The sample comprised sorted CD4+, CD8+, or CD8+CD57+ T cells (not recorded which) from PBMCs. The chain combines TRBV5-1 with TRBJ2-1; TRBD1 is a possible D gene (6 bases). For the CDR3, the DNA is TGCGCCAGCAGCCCCCGGGACAAGGAGGTTAATGAGCAGTTCTTC. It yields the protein CASSPRDKEVNEQFF.